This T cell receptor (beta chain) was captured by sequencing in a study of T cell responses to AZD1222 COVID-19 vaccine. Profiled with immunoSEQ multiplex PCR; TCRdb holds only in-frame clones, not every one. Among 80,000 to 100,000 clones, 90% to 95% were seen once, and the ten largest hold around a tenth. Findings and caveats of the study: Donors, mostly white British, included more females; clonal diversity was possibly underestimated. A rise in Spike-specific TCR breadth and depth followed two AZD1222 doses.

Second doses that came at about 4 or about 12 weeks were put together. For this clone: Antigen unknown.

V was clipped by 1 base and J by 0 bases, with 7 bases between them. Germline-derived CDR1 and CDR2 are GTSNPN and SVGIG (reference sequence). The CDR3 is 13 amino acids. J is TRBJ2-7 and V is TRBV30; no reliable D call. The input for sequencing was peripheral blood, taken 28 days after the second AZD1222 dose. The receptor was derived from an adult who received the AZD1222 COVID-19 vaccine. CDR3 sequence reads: CAWSDGASYEQYF. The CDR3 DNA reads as TGTGCCTGGAGTGATGGCGCCTCCTACGAGCAGTACTTC.